The 23 T cell receptor beta chains presented below share a single source sample, sequenced in a study of blood T cells in healthy people across ages. Primers used in a second PCR of about 6 to 11 cycles were a sample-barcoded 5' primer and a J-beta primer mix. TCRdb ran MiXCR on the 5' RACE reads and lists one entry per CDR3 protein. The table includes about 1.6 million distinct CDR3 sequences, about 35% detected once. Sequences were obtained from blood. These receptors all come from a woman aged 25 to 45 in good health.

The chain combines TRBV7-8 with TRBJ1-1; TRBD1 might be the D (5 bases). Per the germline V gene, CDR1 is SGHVS and CDR2 is FQNEAQ. V was shortened by 1 base and J by 3 bases, with 12 bases between the two germline ends. This CDR3 comprises 15 residues. The CDR3 region has the DNA TGTGCCAGCAGCTTAGAAGTTTGGGGGGACACTGAAGCTTTCTTT. Translating gives CASSLEVWGDTEAFF.

The chain uses TRBV28 and TRBJ1-5; 7 bases match TRBD1. With 5 bases clipped from V and 1 base from J, the junction kept 8 bases outside the gene matches. The CDR3 sequence is 16 residues long. Germline loops: CDR1 MDHEN, CDR2 SYDVKM. The CDR3 nucleotides read TGTGCCAGCAGTACCCAGGGGGGGTGGAGCAATCAGCCCCAGCATTTT. Its protein product is CASSTQGGWSNQPQHF.

A single count supports this clonotype. This chain uses TRBV6-6 with TRBJ2-7; the match to TRBD2 covers 9 bases. V was clipped by 4 bases and J by 6 bases; unmatched bases: 13. Germline V lookup: CDR1 MNHNY, CDR2 SVGAGI (reference sequence). CDR3 length equals 16 residues. The CDR3 is CASSLSPSGMLGEQYF. CDR3 DNA sequence: TGTGCCAGCAGTTTGTCGCCTAGCGGGATGCTGGGCGAGCAGTACTTC.

This clonotype came up many times. V and J are TRBV3-1 and TRBJ2-3; TRBD2 is a possible D gene (6 bases). The CDR3 is made up of 15 amino acids. The germline V gene encodes CDR1 LGHDT and CDR2 YNNKEL (reference sequence). Trimming took off 2 bases at V and 0 bases at J, with 9 bases between the two ends. The CDR3 region is CASSQIGTSTDTQYF. The CDR3 DNA follows: TGTGCCAGCAGCCAAATCGGGACTAGCACAGATACGCAGTATTTT.

This sequence joins TRBV9 and TRBJ1-1; TRBD1 is a possible D gene (5 bases). This CDR3 has 14 amino acids. V was clipped by 0 bases and J by 2 bases, with 8 bases between them. Germline values: CDR1 SGDLS, CDR2 YYNGEE. The chain's CDR3 is CASSVDGANTEAFF. The CDR3 coding sequence is TGTGCCAGCAGCGTAGATGGGGCTAACACTGAAGCTTTCTTT.

As to this clonotype: A much larger clonotype is one base distant, so this may be a read error. The CDR3 loop reads CSAGIRGTGTQYF. In DNA, the CDR3 is TGCAGCGCTGGAATACGGGGTACCGGAACCCAGTACTTC. The chain is built from TRBV29-1 and TRBJ2-5; D might be TRBD2 (5 bases). The V gene lost 7 bases and the J gene lost 8 bases, with 20 bases spanning the gap. The CDR3 is 13 residues long. Germline V gene lookup returns CDR1 SQVTM and CDR2 ANQGSEA.

This clonotype was recorded a few times. The chain uses TRBV9 and TRBJ1-3; D remains ambiguous. The CDR3 sequence is 16 residues long. The germline V gene encodes CDR1 SGDLS and CDR2 YYNGEE. With 4 bases removed from V and 4 bases from J, the gap between germline ends came to 18 bases. As DNA, the CDR3 is TGTGCCAGCAGCACACCCTTACGCCACGAAGGAAACACCATATATTTT. Amino acids: CASSTPLRHEGNTIYF. Full variable domain (rest looked up from reference TRBV9 and TRBJ1-3): DSGVTQTPKHLITATGQRVTLRCSPRSGDLSVYWYQQSLDQGLQFLIQYYNGEERAKGNILERFSAQQFPDLHSELNLSSLELGDSALYFCASSTPLRHEGNTIYFGEGSWLTVV.

This clonotype was observed at least ten times. V and J are TRBV28 and TRBJ2-1, with D possibly matching TRBD2 (6 bases). The germline CDR1 and CDR2 sequences are MDHEN and SYDVKM. The CDR3 consists of 16 residues. V was cut by 5 bases and J by 1 base, with 15 bases left in between. The CDR3 nucleotides are TGTGCCAGCAGTACTCCTGGGGCGGGATCCTACAATGAGCAGTTCTTC. It is translated as CASSTPGAGSYNEQFF.

This clonotype was recorded many times. This chain links TRBV27 with TRBJ2-3; no clear D gene. Per germline, CDR1 MNHEY and CDR2 SMNVEV (reference sequence). The CDR3 length is 14 residues. V lost 7 bases, J lost 2 bases, and 13 bases lay in between. The CDR3 reads CASKNHLATDTQYF. The CDR3 nucleotides are TGTGCCAGCAAGAACCACCTCGCCACAGATACGCAGTATTTT.

J is TRBJ1-3 and V is TRBV27; maybe TRBD1 (6 bases). Between the trimmed V and J ends, which lost 0 bases and 0 bases, there was a span of 12 bases. This CDR3 is built from 17 residues. Germline V gene lookup returns CDR1 MNHEY and CDR2 SMNVEV (reference sequence). The CDR3 reads CASSLSPGATSGNTIYF. The CDR3 bases are TGTGCCAGCAGTTTATCACCGGGGGCCACCTCTGGAAACACCATATATTTT.

The gene calls are TRBV30 and TRBJ2-7; 7 nucleotides line up with TRBD1. V was pared by 3 bases and J by 0 bases, with 5 bases of the junction left unmatched. The CDR3 loop spans 14 amino acids. Germline CDR1 reads GTSNPN; CDR2 reads SVGIG (reference sequence). CDR3 in DNA: TGTGCCTGGAGGAACAGGGGTGACTCCTACGAGCAGTACTTC. This codes for CAWRNRGDSYEQYF.

This clonotype was seen more than once but under ten times. The chain joins TRBV6-6 to TRBJ2-5; 10 positions match TRBD2. Trimming cost V 8 bases and J 5 bases; bases outside gene matches: 14. The CDR3 covers 16 residues. Germline lookup yields CDR1 MNHNY and CDR2 SVGAGI (reference sequence). The CDR3 sequence: CASALGLAALEETQYF. CDR3 nucleotide sequence: TGTGCCAGCGCACTCGGACTAGCGGCCCTGGAGGAGACCCAGTACTTC.

In this sample, this clonotype turned up a few times. This chain connects TRBV7-9 to TRBJ1-1; D gene uncertain. Germline V lookup: CDR1 SEHNR, CDR2 FQNEAQ (reference sequence). The length of the CDR3 is 15 residues. Trimming left V 3 bases short and J 4 bases short, with 15 bases between. The CDR3 protein is CASSFVQVPSTEAFF. Written as DNA, the CDR3 is TGTGCCAGCAGCTTCGTGCAGGTACCCTCCACTGAAGCTTTCTTT.

V is TRBV20-1 and J is TRBJ2-5; the D is unclear. V was clipped by 0 bases and J by 5 bases, with 13 bases between them. The CDR3 spans 14 residues. CDR1 DFQATT and CDR2 SNEGSKA come from the germline V gene (reference sequence). The CDR3 loop is CSARDNLGRETQYF. CDR3 nucleotide sequence: TGCAGTGCTAGAGATAACCTAGGCAGGGAGACCCAGTACTTC.

This clonotype was seen more than once but under ten times. The chain couples TRBV7-9 to TRBJ1-1; D not resolved. The V and J ends lost 5 bases and 8 bases respectively, with 12 bases between them. The CDR3 spans 12 residues. Germline values: CDR1 SEHNR, CDR2 FQNEAQ (reference sequence). The CDR3 nucleotides are TGTGCCAGCAGCCCCCCTCGGACCGAAGCTTTCTTT. This translates into CASSPPRTEAFF.

The rearrangement uses TRBV7-9 and TRBJ2-5; 12 nucleotides match TRBD2. Germline values: CDR1 SEHNR, CDR2 FQNEAQ (reference sequence). Unmatched junction bases numbered 8, after V lost 5 bases and J lost 4 bases. The CDR3 contains 16 residues. The CDR3 loop is CASSRLAGGPGETQYF. The CDR3, as DNA: TGTGCCAGCAGCCGGCTAGCGGGGGGGCCTGGAGAGACCCAGTACTTC.

As to this clonotype: A much larger clone lies one base from this, so it may be a read error. This rearrangement joins TRBV20-1 to TRBJ2-5; D unresolved. The J call may be in error: the DNA end matches TRBJ2-7 better. Germline CDR1 and CDR2: DFQATT and SNEGSKA (reference sequence). This CDR3 has 14 residues. Here the CDR3 DNA reads TGCAGTGCTAGAGAAGTGGGCAAAAACTACGAGCAGTACTTC. The encoded protein is CSAREVGKNYEQYF.

This rearrangement joins TRBV12-3 or TRBV12-4 to TRBJ2-3; D is uncertain. Trimming removed 6 bases at V and 2 bases at J, with 21 bases between. The CDR3 has 17 residues. CDR3 coding DNA: TGTGCCAGCAGCCCCCCAGGTGGGGTCCTCCTCACAGATACGCAGTATTTT. This codes for CASSPPGGVLLTDTQYF.

The chain has TRBV20-1 and TRBJ1-5; maybe TRBD1 (6 bases). V was pared by 5 bases and J by 3 bases, with 20 bases between. Germline assignment: CDR1 DFQATT and CDR2 SNEGSKA (reference sequence). The CDR3 has 16 residues. The CDR3: CSASTGKIDTNQPQHF. CDR3 bases: TGCAGTGCTTCCACAGGGAAAATCGACACCAATCAGCCCCAGCATTTT.

This clonotype was observed a handful of times. The CDR3, as DNA: TGTGCCAGCAGCTTGGGGAGCGGGAGGGCTCGGTACGAGCAGTACTTC. Its translation is CASSLGSGRARYEQYF. This rearrangement joins TRBV5-4 to TRBJ2-7; 10 nucleotides align to TRBD2. The CDR3 sequence is 16 residues long. The V and J ends lost 0 bases and 4 bases, in that order; junction bases with no gene match: 7. Germline values: CDR1 SGHNT, CDR2 YYREEE (reference sequence).

V usage is TRBV5-1 and J usage is TRBJ2-4, with 7 nucleotides matching TRBD1. The J call may be incorrect, as the DNA end agrees better with TRBJ2-7. The CDR3 spans 14 residues. Per germline, CDR1 SGHRS and CDR2 YFSETQ. CDR3 loop: CASSLNGTAYEQYF. The CDR3 DNA is TGCGCCAGCAGCTTGAACGGGACAGCCTACGAGCAGTACTTC.

The CDR3 DNA follows: TGTGCCAGCAGCTTAGCCCCGACAGGGTCGGGAGAAAAACTGTTTTTT. Translating gives CASSLAPTGSGEKLFF. The chain carries TRBV7-9 and TRBJ1-4, with TRBD1 matching over 7 bases. CDR1 is SEHNR, CDR2 FQNEAQ, per germline (reference sequence). CDR3 length equals 16 residues. V lost 0 bases, J lost 8 bases, and 9 bases stayed unmatched.

This clonotype was seen once. V and J are TRBV7-9 and TRBJ2-1, with TRBD2 matching over 8 bases. The CDR3 extends over 14 amino acids. Germline loops: CDR1 SEHNR, CDR2 FQNEAQ (reference sequence). V trimming: 1 base; J trimming: 12 bases; junction bases outside the gene matches: 8. CDR3 residues: CASSLGEAGERQFF. The CDR3 DNA reads TGTGCCAGCAGCTTAGGAGAAGCGGGGGAAAGGCAGTTCTTC.